The source of this TCR beta chain is a study of radiotherapy plus CTLA-4 blockade in lung cancer. Study information: Objective responses occurred in around 18% of patients; over 30% had disease control. Findings and limits, study-wide: Expansion of tumor-derived TCR clones was observed in blood after radiotherapy plus ipilimumab. Per reports, early blood T cell clone dynamics, plus interferon-beta, forecast response most strongly.

With regard to this clone: Its antigen is unidentified.

Sequencing was performed with immunoSEQ multiplex PCR; in TCRdb, only in-frame clones are kept and a portion is missing. The sample lists about 38,000 clones, over 70% occurring once. Those with chemo-refractory metastatic non-small-cell lung cancer were treated with focal radiation combined with CTLA-4 blockade using ipilimumab. The receptor was isolated from a human donor with non-small cell lung cancer who had stable disease on radiotherapy plus ipilimumab. Source: peripheral blood, taken from a patient treated with radiotherapy plus ipilimumab.

This CDR3 is CASSLPRDRGSEAFF. The CDR3 DNA sequence: TGTGCCAGCAGCCTGCCCCGGGACAGGGGTTCTGAAGCTTTCTTT. The chain carries TRBV11-1 and TRBJ1-1, with 10 bases matching TRBD1. The germline CDR1 and CDR2 sequences are SGHAT and FQDESV (reference sequence). J was trimmed by 6 bases and V by 5 bases; bases with no gene match: 9. The CDR3 totals 15 residues.